This T cell receptor beta chain stems from a study of cytomegalovirus exposure and HLA in healthy donors. Study outcomes and limitations: TCR beta chains numbering more than 150 were designated cytomegalovirus-associated. One variant, a missense change in DCLRE1C, was linked in a later analysis to TCR beta V- and J-gene trimming.

CDR3 length equals 15 residues. Germline CDR1 reads MRHNA; CDR2 reads SNTAGT. V was clipped by 1 base and J by 14 bases; unmatched bases: 10. As regards this clone: Its antigen remains unidentified.

This PCR relied on a set of 60 Vbeta primers and 13 Jbeta primers. The method was immunoSEQ multiplex PCR; TCRdb's version includes in-frame clones alone and lacks a portion of them. This sample has 180,000 or so clones, with approximately 65% found just once. The clonotype originates from a man aged 40-55 years in good health and CMV-seronegative. Sequenced input: PBMCs. The rearrangement uses TRBV6-4 and TRBJ2-1; 11 bases align to TRBD2. CDR3 DNA sequence: TGTGCCAGCAGTGACTTAGGACTAGCGGGTAGAATTAAGTTCTTC. It translates to CASSDLGLAGRIKFF.